This T cell receptor (beta chain) emerged from a study of T-cell reconstitution after alpha-beta-depleted transplantation in children. It was with unique molecular identifiers that the TCRbeta library was prepared. Using its own MiXCR run on the PCR reads, TCRdb lists one record per CDR3 protein. The data hold fewer than 750,000 distinct CDR3 sequences, with approximately 22% observed a single time. The CDR3 sequence is 16 residues long. Germline values: CDR1 LGHNA, CDR2 YNFKEQ. The V segment lost 0 bases and the J segment 1 base; nucleotides outside the gene matches: 4. Note on this clonotype: The antigen remains undetermined.

Findings of the study overall: One year post-transplant, T-cell counts and diversity were largely derived from T cells produced anew. Surviving thymic progenitors and recipient T cells were the source of high TCRbeta diversity at day 60 in some patients. The origin of alpha-beta T cells about two months after transplant was reportedly several hundred expanded graft clones.

This rearrangement joins TRBV4-2 to TRBJ1-1; TRBD1 matches at 8 bases. This receptor was taken from a boy younger than two who had a stem cell transplant for acute myeloid leukemia, so the T cells may come from the graft donor. The sequencing here drew on PBMCs, mostly from graft donor cells, taken 360 days after TCRalphabeta/CD19-depleted stem cell transplant. CDR3 amino acids: CASSQDQGAGNTEAFF. The CDR3 DNA sequence: TGTGCCAGCAGCCAAGACCAGGGGGCGGGGAACACTGAAGCTTTCTTT.